This T cell receptor (beta chain) was observed in a study of T cell responses to AZD1222 COVID-19 vaccine. Study findings and constraints: There were mostly white British donors and more females than males, and clonal diversity was possibly underestimated.

Trimming shortened V by 0 bases and J by 1 base, and 15 bases separated the two germline ends. The CDR3 runs 17 residues. Germline values: CDR1 MGHRA, CDR2 YSYEKL. The repertoire was sequenced with immunoSEQ multiplex PCR; TCRdb's copy has only in-frame clones and lacks some. The table has around 120,000 clones, 92% seen once. As to this clone: Its antigen remains unidentified.

This material consisted of peripheral blood, taken on day 0 of AZD1222 vaccination. This chain connects TRBV4-1 to TRBJ1-1, with a possible D match to TRBD1 (6 bases). This receptor was identified in an adult in good health. This chain's CDR3 is CASSQDGRGLRNTEAFF. In DNA, the CDR3 is TGCGCCAGCAGCCAAGATGGCAGGGGCTTGAGGAACACTGAAGCTTTCTTT.